The sequence of this T cell receptor (beta chain) was determined in a study of shared clonotypes between healthy human individuals. Broader study findings: Estimated clonotype richness was generally higher in naive than memory subsets.

Trimming removed 6 bases from V and 0 bases from J, with 12 bases in between. The CDR3 is made up of 14 amino acids. Germline values: CDR1 LNHDA, CDR2 SQIVND (reference sequence). The deep-level immunoSEQ assay was used. Evenly divided among several immunoSEQ plates was the genomic DNA of each subset. Original processing notes: Because ImmunoSEQ provided only junction sequences with no quality scores, the filtering differed. Using immunoSEQ multiplex PCR, the repertoire was profiled, and TCRdb retains in-frame clones only, with some absent. V and J calls and clone size are given by that table; D and trimming were obtained from the DNA. The table records 2,500,000 or so clones, 85% to 95% of them present only once. This clone was observed a single time. Its antigen is unidentified.

V is TRBV19 and J is TRBJ2-7; D might be TRBD1 or TRBD2, each matching 5 bases. This clonotype was obtained from a man between 18 and 35 years old in good health. Material for sequencing was naive CD4+ T cells sorted from blood. Subset meaning: CD45RA+ positively selected. CDR3 sequence (DNA): TGTGCCAGTAGGGGGACCATCAGCTCCTACGAGCAGTACTTC. Translating it yields CASRGTISSYEQYF.